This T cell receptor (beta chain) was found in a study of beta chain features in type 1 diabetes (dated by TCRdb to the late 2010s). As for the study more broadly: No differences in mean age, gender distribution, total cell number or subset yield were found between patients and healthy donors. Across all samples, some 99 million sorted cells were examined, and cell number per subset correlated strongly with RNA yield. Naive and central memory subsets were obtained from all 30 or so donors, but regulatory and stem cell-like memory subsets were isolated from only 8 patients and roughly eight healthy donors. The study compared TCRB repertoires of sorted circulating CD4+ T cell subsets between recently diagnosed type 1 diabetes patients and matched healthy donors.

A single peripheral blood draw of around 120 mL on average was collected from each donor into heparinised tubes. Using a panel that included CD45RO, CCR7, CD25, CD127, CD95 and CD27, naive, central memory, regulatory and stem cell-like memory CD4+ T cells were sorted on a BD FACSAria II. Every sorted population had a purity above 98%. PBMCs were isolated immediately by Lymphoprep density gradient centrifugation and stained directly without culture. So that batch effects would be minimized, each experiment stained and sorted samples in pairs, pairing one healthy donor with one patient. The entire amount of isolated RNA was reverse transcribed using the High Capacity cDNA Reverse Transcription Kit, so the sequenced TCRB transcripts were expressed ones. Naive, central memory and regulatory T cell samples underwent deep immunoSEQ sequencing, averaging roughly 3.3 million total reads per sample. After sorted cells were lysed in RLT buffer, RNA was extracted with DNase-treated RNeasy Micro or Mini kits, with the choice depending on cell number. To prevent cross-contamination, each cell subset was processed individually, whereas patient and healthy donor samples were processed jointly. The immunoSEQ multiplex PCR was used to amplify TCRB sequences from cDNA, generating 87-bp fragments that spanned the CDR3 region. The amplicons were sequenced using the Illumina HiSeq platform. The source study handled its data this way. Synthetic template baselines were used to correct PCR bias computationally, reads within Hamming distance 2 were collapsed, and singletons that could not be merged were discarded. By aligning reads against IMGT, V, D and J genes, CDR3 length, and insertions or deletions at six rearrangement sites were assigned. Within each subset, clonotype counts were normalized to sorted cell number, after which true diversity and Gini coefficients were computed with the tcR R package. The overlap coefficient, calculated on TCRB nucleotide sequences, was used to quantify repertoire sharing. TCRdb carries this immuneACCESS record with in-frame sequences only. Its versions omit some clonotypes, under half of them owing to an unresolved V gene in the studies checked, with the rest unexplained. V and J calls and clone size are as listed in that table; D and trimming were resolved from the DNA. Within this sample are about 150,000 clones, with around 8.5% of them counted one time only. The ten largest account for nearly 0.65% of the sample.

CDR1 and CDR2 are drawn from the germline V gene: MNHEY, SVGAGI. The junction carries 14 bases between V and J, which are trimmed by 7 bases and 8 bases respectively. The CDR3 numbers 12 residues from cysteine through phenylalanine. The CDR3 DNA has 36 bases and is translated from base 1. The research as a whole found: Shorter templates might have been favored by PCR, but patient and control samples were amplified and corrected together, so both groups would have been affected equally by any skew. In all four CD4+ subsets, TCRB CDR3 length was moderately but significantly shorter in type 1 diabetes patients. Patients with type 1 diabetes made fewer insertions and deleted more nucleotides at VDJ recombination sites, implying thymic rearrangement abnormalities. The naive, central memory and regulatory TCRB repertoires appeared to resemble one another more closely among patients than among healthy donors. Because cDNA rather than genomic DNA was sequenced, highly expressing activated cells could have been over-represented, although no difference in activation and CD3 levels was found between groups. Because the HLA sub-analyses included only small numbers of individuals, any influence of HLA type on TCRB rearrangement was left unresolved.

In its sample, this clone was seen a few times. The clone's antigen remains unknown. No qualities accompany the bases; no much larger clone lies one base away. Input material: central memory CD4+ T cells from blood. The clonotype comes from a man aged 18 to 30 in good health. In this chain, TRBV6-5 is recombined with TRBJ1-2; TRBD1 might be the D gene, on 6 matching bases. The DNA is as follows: TGTGCCAGCACTAAACAGGGTAGCGGCTACACCTTC. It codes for CASTKQGSGYTF.